This passage covers 8 T cell receptor beta chains from one sample sequenced in a study of response to subunit inactivated influenza vaccine. TCRdb independently ran MiXCR on the RT-PCR reads; one entry per CDR3 protein. Of about 190,000 distinct CDR3 sequences in the sample, 13% to 15% are singletons; the top ten hold under 30%. The material sequenced was CD8+ T cells sorted from PBMCs, taken 4 to 6 days after vaccination. The receptors shown here come from a man aged 45 to 65 who received an inactivated influenza vaccine.

The V and J genes are TRBV7-9 and TRBJ2-1; D is ambiguous. V dropped 2 bases and J dropped 0 bases, with 8 bases sitting between them. The germline gives CDR1 SEHNR, CDR2 FQNEAQ (reference sequence). This CDR3 has 15 residues. The CDR3 DNA is TGTGCCAGCAGCTTAATGGCGGACTCCTACAATGAGCAGTTCTTC. This translates into CASSLMADSYNEQFF.

The chain has TRBV20-1 and TRBJ1-2; 7 nucleotides line up with TRBD1. The J segment lost 3 bases and the V segment lost 5 bases, leaving 9 bases of the junction unmatched. Germline V gene sequence: CDR1 DFQATT, CDR2 SNEGSKA (reference sequence). The CDR3 runs to 14 residues. CDR3 nucleotides: TGCAGTGCTCAGACCCGGGACAGCTACTATGGCTACACCTTC. Protein sequence: CSAQTRDSYYGYTF.

There are a few counts of this clonotype. The chain carries TRBV12-3 or TRBV12-4 and TRBJ2-5; D is perhaps TRBD2 (5 bases). The CDR3 is made up of 14 amino acids. V lost 5 bases and J lost 5, with 15 bases in between. CDR3 DNA sequence: TGTGCCAGCAGTAGTGGTGGGAGTAAGGAGACCCAGTACTTC. Translation: CASSSGGSKETQYF.

The V and J genes are TRBV29-1 and TRBJ2-5, with D unresolved. The V and J ends lost 7 bases and 5 bases respectively, with 11 bases between them. From germline, CDR1 is SQVTM and CDR2 ANQGSEA. This CDR3 is built from 11 residues. CDR3 sequence: CSGRVLETQYF. DNA of the CDR3: TGCAGCGGTCGAGTGCTTGAGACCCAGTACTTC.

This clonotype came up a few times. J is TRBJ2-3 and V is TRBV30; 9 bases line up with TRBD1. V gave up 3 bases and J gave up 9 bases; unmatched junction bases: 10. Germline loops: CDR1 GTSNPN, CDR2 SVGIG (reference sequence). The CDR3 has 14 residues. The CDR3 loop is CAWSEPETGGTQYF. DNA of the CDR3: TGTGCCTGGAGCGAACCGGAGACAGGGGGGACGCAGTATTTT.

This clonotype turned up a few times. The V call is TRBV27, the J call TRBJ2-7, with a possible D match to TRBD2 (7 bases). V was pared by 5 bases and J by 7 bases, with 18 bases between. The CDR3 has 14 amino acids. Germline-derived CDR1 and CDR2 are MNHEY and SMNVEV (reference sequence). The CDR3 spells CASSTLIRGGEQYF. CDR3 DNA sequence: TGTGCCAGCAGTACCCTAATTAGGGGGGGTGAGCAGTACTTC.

The rearrangement joins TRBV29-1 to TRBJ1-2, with D possibly matching TRBD1 (5 bases). V gave up 1 base and J gave up 3 bases, with 12 bases separating them. The germline gives CDR1 SQVTM, CDR2 ANQGSEA. The CDR3 contains 14 residues. In nucleotides, the CDR3 is TGCAGCGTTGAAGCAGAGACAGCATACTATGGCTACACCTTC. It specifies CSVEAETAYYGYTF.

The J gene is TRBJ2-2, the V gene TRBV30, with D hard to call. V was cut by 1 base and J by 6 bases, with 3 bases left in between. This CDR3 has 11 amino acids. Germline assignment: CDR1 GTSNPN and CDR2 SVGIG (reference sequence). The CDR3 DNA follows: TGTGCCTGGAGTGACCCCGGGGAGCTGTTTTTT. It translates to CAWSDPGELFF.